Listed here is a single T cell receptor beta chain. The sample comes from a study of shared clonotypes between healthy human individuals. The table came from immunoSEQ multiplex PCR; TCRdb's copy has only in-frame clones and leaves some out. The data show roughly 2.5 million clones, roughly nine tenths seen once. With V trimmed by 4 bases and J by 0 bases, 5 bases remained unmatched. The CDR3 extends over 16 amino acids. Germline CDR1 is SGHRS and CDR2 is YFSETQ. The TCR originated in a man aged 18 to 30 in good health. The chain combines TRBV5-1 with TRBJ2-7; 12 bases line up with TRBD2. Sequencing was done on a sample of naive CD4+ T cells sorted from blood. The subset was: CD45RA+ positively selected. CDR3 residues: CASSIPTSGSSYEQYF. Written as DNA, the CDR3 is TGCGCCAGCAGCATACCGACTAGCGGGAGCTCCTACGAGCAGTACTTC.